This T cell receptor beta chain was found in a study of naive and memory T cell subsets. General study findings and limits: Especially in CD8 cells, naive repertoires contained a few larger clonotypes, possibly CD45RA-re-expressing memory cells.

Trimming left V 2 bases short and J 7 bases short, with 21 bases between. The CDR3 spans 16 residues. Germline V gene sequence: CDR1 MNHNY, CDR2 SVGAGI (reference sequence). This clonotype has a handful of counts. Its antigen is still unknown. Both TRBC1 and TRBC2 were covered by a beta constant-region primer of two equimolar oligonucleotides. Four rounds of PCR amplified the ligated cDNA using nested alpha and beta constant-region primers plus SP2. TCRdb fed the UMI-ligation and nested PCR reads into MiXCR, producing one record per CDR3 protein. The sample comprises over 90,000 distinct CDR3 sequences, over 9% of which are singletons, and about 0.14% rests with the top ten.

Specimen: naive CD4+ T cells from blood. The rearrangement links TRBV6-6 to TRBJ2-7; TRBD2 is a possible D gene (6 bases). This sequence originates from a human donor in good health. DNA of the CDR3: TGTGCCAGCAGTTACGGAACGGGGACTGCCCCCCGTGAGCAGTACTTC. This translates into CASSYGTGTAPREQYF.